The clone carrying this T cell receptor beta chain has just a few counts. Its antigen remains unidentified. The junction does not match germline at one end; this may be a read error. CDR3 length: 15 amino acids. Germline CDR1 and CDR2: SSHAT and FNYEAQ (reference sequence). This sample was taken from a study of beta chain features in type 1 diabetes. CD4+ naive, central memory, regulatory and stem cell-like memory subsets were isolated by sorting on CD45RO/CCR7/CD25/CD127/CD95/CD27. Populations isolated by sorting all had purity greater than 95%. Every isolated RNA sample was fully reverse transcribed, so sequencing captured expressed TCRB transcripts. Each sample of naive, central memory or regulatory T cells had, on average, roughly 3.4 million reads. Using immunoSEQ multiplex PCR, the repertoire was profiled, and TCRdb retains in-frame clones only, with some absent. The sample holds 330,000 or so clones, 10% to 15% seen once.

Study-wide results and limits: In patients and controls equally, PCR might favor templates that are shorter. When Type 1 diabetes patients were examined, their TCRB CDR3s proved moderately but significantly shorter in all four CD4+ subsets.

The clonotype was recovered from a young woman with type 1 diabetes. J is TRBJ2-1 and V is TRBV7-7; 10 bases are a match to TRBD1. Source material: naive CD4+ T cells from blood. DNA for the CDR3: TGTGCTAGCAGCTTAGGACAGGGGGCCTACAATGAGCAGTTCTTC. Translated: CASSLGQGAYNEQFF. The variable domain in full, completed from reference TRBV7-7 and TRBJ2-1, reads GAGVSQSPRYKVTKRGQDVTLRCDPISSHATLYWYQQALGQGPEFLTYFNYEAQPDKSGLPSDRFSAERPEGSISTLTIQRTEQRDSAMYRCASSLGQGAYNEQFFGPGTRLTVL.